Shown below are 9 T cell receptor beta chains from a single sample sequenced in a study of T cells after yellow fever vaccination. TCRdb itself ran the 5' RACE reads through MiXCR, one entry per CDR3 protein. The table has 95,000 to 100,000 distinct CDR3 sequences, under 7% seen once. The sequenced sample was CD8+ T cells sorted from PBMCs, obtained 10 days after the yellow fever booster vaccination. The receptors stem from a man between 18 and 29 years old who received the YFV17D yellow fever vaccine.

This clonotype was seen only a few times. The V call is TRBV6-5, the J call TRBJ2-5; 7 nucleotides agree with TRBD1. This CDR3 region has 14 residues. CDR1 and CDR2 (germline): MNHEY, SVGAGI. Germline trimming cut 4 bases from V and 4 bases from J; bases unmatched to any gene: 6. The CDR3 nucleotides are TGTGCCAGCAGTTTTCAGACAGGGAGAGAGACCCAGTACTTC. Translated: CASSFQTGRETQYF.

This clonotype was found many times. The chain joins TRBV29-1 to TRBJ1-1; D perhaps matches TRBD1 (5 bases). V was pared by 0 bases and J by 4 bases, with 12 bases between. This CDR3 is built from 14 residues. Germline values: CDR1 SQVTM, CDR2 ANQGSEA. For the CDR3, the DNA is TGCAGCGTTGAAGAGGGACGGCGCGGCACTGAAGCTTTCTTT. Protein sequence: CSVEEGRRGTEAFF.

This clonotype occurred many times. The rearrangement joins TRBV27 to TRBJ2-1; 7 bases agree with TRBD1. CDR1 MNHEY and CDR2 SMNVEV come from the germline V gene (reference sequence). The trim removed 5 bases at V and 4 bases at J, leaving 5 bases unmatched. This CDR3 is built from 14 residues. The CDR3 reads CASSPMGQYNEQFF. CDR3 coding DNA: TGTGCCAGCAGTCCCATGGGACAGTACAATGAGCAGTTCTTC.

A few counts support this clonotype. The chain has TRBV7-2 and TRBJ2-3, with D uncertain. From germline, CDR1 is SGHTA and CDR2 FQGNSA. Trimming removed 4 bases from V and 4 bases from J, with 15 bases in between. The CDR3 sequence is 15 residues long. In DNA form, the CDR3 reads TGTGCCAGCAGCTCCTGGACCTCGGGCGCAGATACGCAGTATTTT. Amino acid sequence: CASSSWTSGADTQYF.

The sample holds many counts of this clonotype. Here the CDR3 reads CASSQVPIGVYNEQFF. CDR3 bases: TGTGCCAGCAGCCAAGTCCCTATCGGGGTGTACAATGAGCAGTTCTTC. The chain uses TRBV3-1 and TRBJ2-1; the D gene is possibly TRBD2 (5 bases). The CDR3 has 16 amino acids. Germline CDR1 reads LGHDT; CDR2 reads YNNKEL (reference sequence). Between the trimmed V and J ends, which lost 1 base and 4 bases, there was a span of 14 bases.

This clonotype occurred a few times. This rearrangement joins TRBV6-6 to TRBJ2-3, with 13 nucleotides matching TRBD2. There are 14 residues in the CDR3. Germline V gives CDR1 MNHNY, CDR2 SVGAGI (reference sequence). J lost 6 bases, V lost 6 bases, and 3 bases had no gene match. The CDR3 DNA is TGTGCCAGCAGCCCGACTAGCGGGGGGGATACGCAGTATTTT. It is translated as CASSPTSGGDTQYF.

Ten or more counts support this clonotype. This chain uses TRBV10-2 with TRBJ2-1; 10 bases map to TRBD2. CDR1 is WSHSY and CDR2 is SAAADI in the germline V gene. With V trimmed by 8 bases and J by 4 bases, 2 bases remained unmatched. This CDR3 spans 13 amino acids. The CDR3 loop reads CASRTSGYNEQFF. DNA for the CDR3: TGCGCCAGCCGGACTAGCGGTTACAATGAGCAGTTCTTC.

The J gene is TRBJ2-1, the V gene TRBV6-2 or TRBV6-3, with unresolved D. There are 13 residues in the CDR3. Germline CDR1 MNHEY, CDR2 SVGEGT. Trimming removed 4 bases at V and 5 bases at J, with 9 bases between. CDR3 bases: TGTGCCAGCAGTTGGACCCTCGACAATGAGCAGTTCTTC. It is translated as CASSWTLDNEQFF.

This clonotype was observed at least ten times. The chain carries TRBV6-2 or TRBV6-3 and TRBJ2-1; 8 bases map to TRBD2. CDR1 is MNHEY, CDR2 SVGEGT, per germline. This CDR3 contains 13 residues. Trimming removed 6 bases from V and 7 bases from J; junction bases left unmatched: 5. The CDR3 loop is CASSGGAENEQFF. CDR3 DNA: TGTGCCAGCAGCGGGGGGGCCGAAAATGAGCAGTTCTTC.